The 14 T cell receptor beta chains reported below all come from one sample, sequenced in a study of T cell responses to AZD1222 COVID-19 vaccine. The repertoire was sequenced with immunoSEQ multiplex PCR; TCRdb's copy has only in-frame clones and lacks some. The sample shows more than 95,000 clones, 84% of them seen only once. This sample comprised peripheral blood, obtained 28 days after the second AZD1222 dose. These receptors all stem from an adult who received the AZD1222 COVID-19 vaccine.

A single count supports this clone. The V call is TRBV12-3 or TRBV12-4, the J call TRBJ1-2; D is undetermined. With 6 bases removed from V and 7 bases from J, the gap between germline ends came to 9 bases. This CDR3 region has 11 residues. The CDR3 DNA follows: TGTGCCAGCAGCACCACTTCTGGCTACACCTTC. Translation: CASSTTSGYTF.

V gene TRBV7-2 combines with J gene TRBJ2-7, with a tentative D call TRBD1 (5 bases). Trimming took off 3 bases at V and 3 bases at J, with 12 bases between the two ends. Germline lookup yields CDR1 SGHTA and CDR2 FQGNSA. The length of the CDR3 is 14 residues. The CDR3 coding sequence is TGTGCCAGCAGCTTCCAGGGTTCTTACTACGAGCAGTACTTC. It codes for CASSFQGSYYEQYF.

V and J are TRBV27 and TRBJ1-2; maybe TRBD1 (6 bases). Between the trimmed V and J ends, which lost 4 bases and 2 bases, there was a span of 11 bases. The CDR3 consists of 14 residues. From germline, CDR1 is MNHEY and CDR2 SMNVEV (reference sequence). The CDR3 loop is CASSSRTGNYGYTF. The CDR3 DNA is TGTGCCAGCAGTTCGCGAACAGGGAACTATGGCTACACCTTC.

The chain combines TRBV7-2 with TRBJ1-2; 9 bases map to TRBD1. V lost 1 base to trimming and J lost 3 bases; unmatched junction nucleotides: 3. Germline V gene lookup returns CDR1 SGHTA and CDR2 FQGNSA. This CDR3 comprises 15 residues. CDR3 region: CASSLGGQGDYGYTF. The DNA for the CDR3 is TGTGCCAGCAGCTTAGGGGGACAGGGAGACTATGGCTACACCTTC.

This rearrangement joins TRBV6-1 to TRBJ1-4; TRBD1 matches at 10 bases. The CDR3 extends over 16 amino acids. CDR1 and CDR2 (germline): MNHNS, SASEGT. The ends lost 4 bases at V and 5 bases at J; junction bases unmatched: 7. Here the CDR3 reads CASSVLPGQGNEKLFF. CDR3 DNA sequence: TGTGCCAGCAGTGTATTGCCGGGACAGGGGAATGAAAAACTGTTTTTT.

This chain connects TRBV7-9 to TRBJ1-2; 10 bases line up with TRBD1. Germline CDR1 SEHNR, CDR2 FQNEAQ (reference sequence). The CDR3 has 15 amino acids. V lost 6 bases and J lost 0; bases outside the gene matches: 4. The CDR3 here is CASRGTGAANYGYTF. The DNA of the CDR3 is TGTGCCAGCAGGGGGACAGGGGCCGCTAACTATGGCTACACCTTC.

This clone was recorded a few times. The chain carries TRBV4-3 and TRBJ1-1; no definite D call. Germline V lookup: CDR1 LGHNA, CDR2 YSLEER. V dropped 0 bases and J dropped 7 bases, with 9 bases sitting between them. This CDR3 contains 13 residues. CDR3 loop: CASSQDLKGEAFF. The CDR3 DNA reads TGCGCCAGCAGCCAAGATCTCAAGGGTGAAGCTTTCTTT.

This chain links TRBV10-3 with TRBJ1-3; D is possibly TRBD1 (5 bases). Germline lookup yields CDR1 ENHRY and CDR2 SYGVKD. The CDR3 loop spans 14 amino acids. V was trimmed by 8 bases and J by 0 bases, leaving 11 bases between them. CDR3 amino acids: CAISAGLSGNTIYF. Here the CDR3 DNA reads TGTGCCATCTCGGCAGGGCTCTCTGGAAACACCATATATTTT.

This CDR3 reads CASSEAGTEAYEQYF. The CDR3 DNA reads TGTGCCAGCAGTGAGGCCGGGACAGAGGCCTACGAGCAGTACTTC. The genes are TRBV6-1 and TRBJ2-7, with 7 bases fitting TRBD1. The CDR3 consists of 15 residues. Germline-derived CDR1 and CDR2 are MNHNS and SASEGT. With V trimmed by 3 bases and J by 2 bases, 7 bases remained unmatched.

V is TRBV19 and J is TRBJ1-1; tentatively, D is TRBD1 (5 bases). The CDR3 covers 12 residues. In germline, CDR1 is LNHDA, CDR2 SQIVND (reference sequence). V dropped 1 base and J dropped 11 bases, with 11 bases sitting between them. CDR3 sequence reads: CASSIGQRVAFF. The DNA of the CDR3 is TGTGCCAGTAGTATAGGACAGAGGGTTGCTTTCTTT.

The rearrangement joins TRBV7-6 to TRBJ2-5; possible D gene TRBD1, 5 bases. V was clipped by 5 bases and J by 4 bases, with 20 bases between them. Germline V gene data show CDR1 as SGHVS and CDR2 as FNYEAQ. The CDR3 runs to 16 residues. The CDR3 protein is CASSPSGEGVGETQYF. DNA of the CDR3: TGTGCCAGCAGCCCCTCAGGTGAAGGGGTGGGAGAGACCCAGTACTTC. Looking up the rest from reference TRBV7-6 and TRBJ2-5 gives the full variable domain: GAGVSQSPRYKVTKRGQDVALRCDPISGHVSLYWYRQALGQGPEFLTYFNYEAQQDKSGLPNDRFSAERPEGSISTLTIQRTEQRDSAMYRCASSPSGEGVGETQYFGPGTRLLVL.

This clone was seen a handful of times. This sequence joins TRBV5-6 and TRBJ2-2; D remains unclear. The CDR3 covers 17 residues. V lost 0 bases and J 0 bases, leaving 12 bases between the germline ends. Germline V CDR1 and CDR2: SGHDT, YYEEEE. CDR3 protein: CASSLVDSGPNTGELFF. The DNA for the CDR3 is TGTGCCAGCAGCTTGGTGGATTCGGGCCCGAACACCGGGGAGCTGTTTTTT.

The CDR3 sequence: CASSFPTEAEQYF. The CDR3 DNA follows: TGTGCCAGCAGTTTCCCGACAGAAGCCGAGCAGTACTTC. V gene TRBV6-2 or TRBV6-3 combines with J gene TRBJ2-7; D is possibly TRBD1 (5 bases). CDR3 length: 13 amino acids. Germline V gene lookup returns CDR1 MNHEY and CDR2 SVGEGT. V lost 4 bases, J lost 6 bases, and 13 bases lay in between.

The chain links TRBV9 to TRBJ1-1; 9 bases align to TRBD1. This CDR3 is built from 15 residues. Germline V gives CDR1 SGDLS, CDR2 YYNGEE. V was pared by 4 bases and J by 1 base, with 5 bases of the junction left unmatched. In DNA, the CDR3 is TGTGCCAGCAGCAAACTGGGACAGGGGAACACTGAAGCTTTCTTT. Its protein is CASSKLGQGNTEAFF.